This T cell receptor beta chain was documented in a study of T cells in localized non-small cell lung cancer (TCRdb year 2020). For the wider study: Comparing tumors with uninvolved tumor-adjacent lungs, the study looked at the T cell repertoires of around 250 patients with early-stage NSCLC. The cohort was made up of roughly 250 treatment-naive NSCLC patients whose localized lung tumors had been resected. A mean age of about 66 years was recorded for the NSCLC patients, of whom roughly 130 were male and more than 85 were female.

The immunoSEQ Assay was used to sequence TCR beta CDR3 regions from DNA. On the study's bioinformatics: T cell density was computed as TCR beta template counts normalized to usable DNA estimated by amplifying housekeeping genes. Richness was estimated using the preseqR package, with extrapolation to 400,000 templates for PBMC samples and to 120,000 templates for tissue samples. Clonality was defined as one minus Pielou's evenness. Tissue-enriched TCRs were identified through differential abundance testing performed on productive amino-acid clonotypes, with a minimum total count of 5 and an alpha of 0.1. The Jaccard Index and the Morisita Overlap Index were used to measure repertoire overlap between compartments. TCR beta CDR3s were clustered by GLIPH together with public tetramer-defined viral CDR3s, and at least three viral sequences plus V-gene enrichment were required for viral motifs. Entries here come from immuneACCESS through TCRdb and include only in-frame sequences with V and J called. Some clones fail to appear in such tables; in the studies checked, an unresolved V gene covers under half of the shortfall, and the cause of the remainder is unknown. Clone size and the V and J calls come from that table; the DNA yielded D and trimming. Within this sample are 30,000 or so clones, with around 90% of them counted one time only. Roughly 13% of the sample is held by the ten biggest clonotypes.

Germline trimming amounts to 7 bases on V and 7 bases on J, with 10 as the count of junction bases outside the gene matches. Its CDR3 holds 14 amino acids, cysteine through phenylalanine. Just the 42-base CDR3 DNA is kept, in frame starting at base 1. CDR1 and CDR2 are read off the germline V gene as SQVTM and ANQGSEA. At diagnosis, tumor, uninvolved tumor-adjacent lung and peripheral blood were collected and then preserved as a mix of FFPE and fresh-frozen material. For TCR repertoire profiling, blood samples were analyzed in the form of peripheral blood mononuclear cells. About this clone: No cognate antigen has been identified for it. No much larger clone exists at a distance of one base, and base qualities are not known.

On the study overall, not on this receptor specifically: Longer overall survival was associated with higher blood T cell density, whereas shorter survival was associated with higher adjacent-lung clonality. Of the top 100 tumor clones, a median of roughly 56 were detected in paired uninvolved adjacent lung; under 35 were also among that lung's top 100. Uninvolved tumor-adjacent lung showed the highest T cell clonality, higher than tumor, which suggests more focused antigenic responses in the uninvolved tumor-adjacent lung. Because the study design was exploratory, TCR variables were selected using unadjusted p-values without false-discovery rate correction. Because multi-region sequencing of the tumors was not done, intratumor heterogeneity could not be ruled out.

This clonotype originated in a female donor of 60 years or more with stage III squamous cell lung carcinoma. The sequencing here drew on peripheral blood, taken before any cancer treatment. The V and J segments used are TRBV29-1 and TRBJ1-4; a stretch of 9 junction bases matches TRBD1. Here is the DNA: TGCAGCGCAGAATCGACAGGGGGAAGTGAAAAACTGTTTTTT. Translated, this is CSAESTGGSEKLFF.